This T cell receptor beta chain was obtained from a study of shared clonotypes between healthy human individuals (dated by TCRdb to 2019 to 2021). A note on the overall study: Two women and a few men aged 18 to 49 years were included in the cohort. Different laboratories and diverse techniques were used to prepare libraries and sequence TCR repertoires, to increase sequencing depth and limit assay-specific biases. Each donor's leukapheresis produced roughly between roughly 0.85 and 9 billion PBMCs. The study deeply sequenced blood TCR repertoires of about 5 healthy adults to estimate repertoire size and the extent of clonotype sharing between individuals. General findings and caveats noted by the study authors: Pairwise subsampling led to the expectation that sequencing depth would affect the degree of clonotype sharing among donors. Because the study included a small number of donors, the genetic and exposure-history diversity represented was limited. Sampling was limited to blood, and TCR repertoires in tissue likely differ from TCR repertoires in blood.

V was cut back by 1 base and J by 3 bases, leaving a gap of 10 bases between them. CDR1 GTSNPN and CDR2 SVGIG are derived from the germline V gene (reference sequence). There are 13 amino acids in the CDR3, from cysteine to phenylalanine inclusive. Only the CDR3 portion is preserved as DNA: 39 bases, with reading frame beginning at the first base. TCR CDR3 regions were amplified from genomic DNA by multiplex PCR using the deep immunoSEQ assay. Extracted genomic DNA from each cell subset was spread evenly across all wells of several immunoSEQ 96-well plates, with each plate serving as a replicate. Each replicate PCR for unsorted PBMC received approximately 0.3 ug genomic DNA, equal to 30,000 to 35,000 T cell genomes. Ten immunoSEQ deep assay plates were used to sequence the unsorted PBMC genomic DNA. The purified libraries were quantified using a Qubit 3.0 fluorometer, sized with a Bioanalyzer 2100, and then quantified again using the KAPA Library Quantification kit. Every immunoSEQ 96-well plate was sequenced on a dedicated single-read 150-cycle Illumina NextSeq 550 flow cell. Under the source paper's analysis protocol: Because the immunoSEQ output included only junctional sequences and no quality scores, the filtering could not be the same as the filtering used for full-length reads. Sequences were annotated with PyIR, a Python wrapper for IgBLAST v1.9, using IMGT germline references to assign V/J genes and CDR3. Any read was removed if the V/J assignment was weak (E-value above 1e-6), the CDR3 was missing, or the read contained stop codons, out-of-frame junctions, or ambiguous translated residues. V3J clonotypes were defined by identical inferred V gene, J gene, and CDR3 amino acid sequence. To compute the percentage overlap between repertoires, the number of shared unique clonotypes was divided by the size of the smaller repertoire. Three approaches were used to assess repertoire richness: RTK rarefaction, the Chao1 estimator, and Recon v2.1 estimates of unobserved clonotypes. What TCRdb holds here is the immuneACCESS table cut down to in-frame rearrangements. Part of the clones is not present; checked against another copy, under half of the missing clones reflect an unresolved V gene, and the others are unexplained. Clone size and the V and J calls come from that table; the DNA yielded D and trimming. The sample data list hundreds of thousands of clones, and around three quarters of these were observed just once. 12% of the sample lies in the top ten.

This clone appeared a few times. It lacks a known antigen. One base away there is no much larger clone; base qualities are not given. Donors were healthy HIV-negative adults with no recently reported acute infections or vaccinations. Every donor was a Caucasian adult living in Nashville, Tennessee, USA. For unsorted samples, approximately 89 million PBMCs were counted, and genomic DNA was extracted using the QIAamp DNA Blood Mini kit. After blood collection by leukapheresis, PBMCs were isolated using Ficoll-Histopaque density gradient centrifugation and then cryopreserved in the vapor phase of liquid nitrogen.

In this chain, TRBV30 is recombined with TRBJ2-7; no D gene can be assigned with confidence. The origin of this receptor is a middle-aged woman in good health. Some clones in this sample may be carry-over from other donors' samples. Sequencing used PBMCs. At the DNA level, the sequence is TGTGCCTGGAGTGATGGTTCGAACTACGAGCAGTACTTC. It codes for CAWSDGSNYEQYF.